The 24 T cell receptor beta chains in this list originate from one sample, sequenced in a study. Some clones are missing from TCRdb's copy, which holds only in-frame ones; the method was immunoSEQ multiplex PCR. The repertoire holds 68,000 or so clones, roughly 93% seen once, with approximately 4.4% in the top ten. Material: PBMCs. The receptors derive from a man in his forties with rheumatoid arthritis.

The CDR3 DNA reads TGCGCCAGCAGCCAAGATTGGACCGGGGAGCTGTTTTTT. It yields the protein CASSQDWTGELFF. The rearrangement links TRBV4-3 to TRBJ2-2; D gene uncertain. The germline V gene has CDR1 LGHNA and CDR2 YSLEER. The CDR3 is 13 residues long. V gave up 0 bases and J gave up 5 bases, with 4 bases separating them.

In this sample, this clone turned up once. J is TRBJ2-1 and V is TRBV7-2; D ambiguous. The CDR3 consists of 13 residues. Trimming shortened V by 5 bases and J by 10 bases, and 15 bases separated the two germline ends. From germline, CDR1 is SGHTA and CDR2 FQGNSA. CDR3 amino acids: CASSPNRAWEQFF. CDR3 DNA: TGTGCCAGCAGCCCAAACAGAGCATGGGAGCAGTTCTTC.

A word on this clone: At one end the junction does not follow the germline gene, possibly because of a read error. Written as DNA, the CDR3 is TGTGCCAGCAGCCAAGTTGGGGGTCTTAACCATGGCTACACCTTC. Its protein product is CASSQVGGLNHGYTF. J is TRBJ1-2 and V is TRBV3-1 (or the pseudogene TRBV3-2); D is perhaps TRBD1 (5 bases). Germline CDR1 and CDR2: LGHDT and YNNKEL (reference sequence). This CDR3 is 15 amino acids long.

This clone was seen more than once but under ten times. The rearrangement links TRBV11-2 to TRBJ2-7, with 8 bases aligning to TRBD1. Germline CDR1 reads SGHAT; CDR2 reads FQNNGV. This CDR3 comprises 13 residues. V lost 4 bases, J lost 10 bases, and 9 bases stayed unmatched. Written as DNA, the CDR3 is TGTGCCAGCAGCTATTCCTCGGACAGGGATCAGTACTTC. It encodes CASSYSSDRDQYF.

This clone was observed a single time. The V gene is TRBV15, the J gene TRBJ2-5, with a possible D match to TRBD1 (6 bases). Trimming cost V 3 bases and J 7 bases, with 15 bases left between them. Per the germline V gene, CDR1 is LNHNV and CDR2 is YYDKDF (reference sequence). There are 14 residues in the CDR3. The CDR3 loop reads CATSRQGPLGTQYF. CDR3 sequence (DNA): TGTGCCACCAGCAGGCAGGGGCCCCTAGGGACCCAGTACTTC.

The J gene is TRBJ1-2, the V gene TRBV9; possibly TRBD1 for D (6 bases). V was pared by 1 base and J by 3 bases, with 31 bases between. Germline CDR1 and CDR2: SGDLS and YYNGEE. There are 21 residues in the CDR3. Here the CDR3 DNA reads TGTGCCAGCAGCGTAACCGGGGTTTCTACTGGAGGGAGACAGGACTACTATGGCTACACCTTC. This sequence encodes CASSVTGVSTGGRQDYYGYTF.

The chain links TRBV28 to TRBJ1-2; D not certain. Germline CDR1 and CDR2: MDHEN and SYDVKM. There are 12 residues in the CDR3. The germline V and J ends were trimmed by 3 bases and 8 bases, with 10 bases remaining between them. In nucleotides, the CDR3 is TGTGCCAGCAGTTTGGGCAGCCTGGGCTACACCTTC. It is translated as CASSLGSLGYTF.

The chain couples TRBV6-5 to TRBJ1-2, with no clear D. Trimming removed 11 bases from V and 1 base from J, with 14 bases in between. This CDR3 is 13 amino acids long. Germline V gene lookup returns CDR1 MNHEY and CDR2 SVGAGI. The CDR3 DNA is TGTGCCGTCCGTCCTTTTGGTAACTATGGCTACACCTTC. This codes for CAVRPFGNYGYTF.

The CDR3 protein is CATKRANEKLFF. The DNA of the CDR3 is TGTGCCACTAAGCGAGCTAATGAAAAACTGTTTTTT. The chain employs TRBV12-3 or TRBV12-4 and TRBJ1-4; D unresolved. CDR3 size: 12 residues. V lost 10 bases and J lost 3, with 9 bases in between.

V is TRBV7-9 and J is TRBJ1-2; the D is unclear. The CDR3 has 13 residues. Looked up from germline, CDR1 is SEHNR and CDR2 is FQNEAQ (reference sequence). Trimming stripped 5 bases from V and 4 bases from J, with 11 bases between. The CDR3 loop is CASSPDPIYGYTF. CDR3 sequence (DNA): TGTGCCAGCAGCCCAGACCCTATCTATGGCTACACCTTC.

V usage is TRBV6-1 and J usage is TRBJ1-2; TRBD1 agrees at 8 bases. The CDR3 totals 16 residues. V was pared by 2 bases and J by 5 bases, with 10 bases of the junction left unmatched. CDR1 and CDR2 from the germline V gene are MNHNS and SASEGT. DNA of the CDR3: TGTGCCAGCAGTGAAATCACAGGGGGTATATTGTATGGCTACACCTTC. Translated: CASSEITGGILYGYTF.

The rearrangement links TRBV27 to TRBJ2-7; 8 nucleotides agree with TRBD1. Germline V gene lookup returns CDR1 MNHEY and CDR2 SMNVEV (reference sequence). V lost 5 bases and J lost 2; bases outside the gene matches: 11. The CDR3 spans 16 residues. This chain's CDR3 is CASSPTGVRPTYEQYF. CDR3 nucleotides: TGTGCCAGCAGTCCGACAGGGGTTCGCCCAACCTACGAGCAGTACTTC.

This chain uses TRBV6-4 with TRBJ1-1, with TRBD1 as a possible D gene (5 bases). The CDR3 spans 15 residues. Deletions cut 0 bases from V and 1 base from J, with 9 bases between. Looked up from germline, CDR1 is MRHNA and CDR2 is SNTAGT. CDR3 sequence (DNA): TGTGCCAGCAGTGACTCAAAGGGGCCGAACACTGAAGCTTTCTTT. Its translation: CASSDSKGPNTEAFF.

CDR3 residues: CASSYDRVGNQPQHF. CDR3 DNA sequence: TGTGCCAGCAGTTACGACAGGGTCGGCAATCAGCCCCAGCATTTT. The V and J genes are TRBV6-5 and TRBJ1-5, with 7 bases that match TRBD1. Looked up from germline, CDR1 is MNHEY and CDR2 is SVGAGI. V lost 2 bases to trimming and J lost 2 bases; unmatched junction nucleotides: 3. The CDR3 runs to 15 residues.

The chain recombines TRBV30 with TRBJ2-3; maybe TRBD1 (6 bases). The CDR3 is 16 residues long. Germline loops: CDR1 GTSNPN, CDR2 SVGIG (reference sequence). V lost 2 bases to trimming and J lost 2 bases, with 17 bases between them. The CDR3 nucleotides are TGTGCCTGGAGTATAGGGGCAGGGGCCTACACAGATACGCAGTATTTT. Its protein is CAWSIGAGAYTDTQYF.

V usage is TRBV6-2 or TRBV6-3 and J usage is TRBJ2-1; tentative D call: TRBD1 (6 bases). Germline assignment: CDR1 MNHEY and CDR2 SVGEGT. Trimming cost V 5 bases and J 2 bases, with 16 bases left between them. This CDR3 has 16 amino acids. CDR3 nucleotide sequence: TGTGCCAGCAGTAAAAACAGGGTAATCCCCTACAATGAGCAGTTCTTC. This encodes CASSKNRVIPYNEQFF.

The rearrangement links TRBV19 to TRBJ1-5; D gene uncertain. Trimming removed 3 bases from V and 8 bases from J, with 14 bases in between. This CDR3 has 14 amino acids. CDR1 and CDR2 from the germline V gene are LNHDA and SQIVND (reference sequence). The CDR3 loop reads CASSIMVGKEPQHF. In DNA, the CDR3 is TGTGCCAGTAGTATTATGGTCGGGAAAGAGCCCCAGCATTTT.

The chain links TRBV6-5 to TRBJ1-2; 7 bases agree with TRBD1. The junction had 9 bases not matched to a gene; V was cut back by 6 bases and J by 2 bases. This CDR3 region has 15 residues. Germline V gives CDR1 MNHEY, CDR2 SVGAGI. CDR3: CASRLDRDLNYGYTF. The CDR3 DNA is TGTGCCAGCAGGCTCGACAGGGATTTGAACTATGGCTACACCTTC.

The gene calls are TRBV5-6 and TRBJ1-1, with D perhaps TRBD1 (5 bases). In germline, CDR1 is SGHDT, CDR2 YYEEEE. Trimming shortened V by 4 bases and J by 1 base, and 17 bases separated the two germline ends. CDR3 length: 16 amino acids. Here the CDR3 reads CASSPMTVLGNTEAFF. The CDR3 coding sequence is TGTGCCAGCAGCCCGATGACAGTCCTTGGGAACACTGAAGCTTTCTTT.

V usage is TRBV5-1 and J usage is TRBJ1-2, with D possibly being TRBD1 (6 bases). Trimming pared 2 bases from V and 2 bases from J, leaving 13 bases between. Looked up from germline, CDR1 is SGHRS and CDR2 is YFSETQ. This CDR3 has 15 amino acids. Written as DNA, the CDR3 is TGCGCCAGCAGCTTCGACAGGCCGTCGAACTATGGCTACACCTTC. Its protein product is CASSFDRPSNYGYTF.

J is TRBJ2-7 and V is TRBV27; the D gene is possibly TRBD2 (6 bases). This CDR3 has 17 amino acids. Germline V CDR1 and CDR2: MNHEY, SMNVEV (reference sequence). V dropped 4 bases and J dropped 1 base, with 20 bases sitting between them. CDR3 protein: CASSSPLGRRGSYEQYF. Here the CDR3 DNA reads TGTGCCAGCAGTTCGCCCCTCGGTCGGCGGGGATCCTACGAGCAGTACTTC.

The chain employs TRBV6-5 and TRBJ1-6; D unresolved. The CDR3 has 15 amino acids. Germline V gene lookup returns CDR1 MNHEY and CDR2 SVGAGI. Trimming left V 3 bases short and J 0 bases short, with 6 bases between. This CDR3 reads CASSYGSSYNSPLHF. The DNA of the CDR3 is TGTGCCAGCAGTTATGGGAGCTCCTATAATTCACCCCTCCACTTT.

J is TRBJ2-7 and V is TRBV6-5; maybe TRBD2 (5 bases). CDR3 length equals 14 residues. Trimming pared 6 bases from V and 3 bases from J, leaving 15 bases between. Per germline, CDR1 MNHEY and CDR2 SVGAGI. The DNA of the CDR3 is TGTGCCAGCAGGAAGAGGGAAGGGAACTACGAGCAGTACTTC. It encodes CASRKREGNYEQYF.

CDR3 in DNA: TGCGCCAGCAGCCAACTGGGACAGGGGGCTGAAAAACTGTTTTTT. The encoded protein is CASSQLGQGAEKLFF. This rearrangement joins TRBV4-1 to TRBJ1-4; TRBD1 agrees at 12 bases. This CDR3 is built from 15 residues. Germline-derived CDR1 and CDR2 are MGHRA and YSYEKL. V shed 2 bases and J 7 bases; nucleotides not matched to a gene: 2.